The sequence of this TCR beta chain was determined in a study of control samples from healthy donors and cancer patients. The repertoire was sequenced with immunoSEQ multiplex PCR; TCRdb's copy has only in-frame clones and lacks some. Among over 30,000 clones listed, approximately 86% were seen once. This TCR was recovered from a woman in her forties with lung cancer. The sample taken for sequencing was PBMCs.

The CDR3 loop is CASSTGQLYGYTF. CDR3 nucleotides: TGTGCCAGCAGCACTGGACAGCTCTATGGCTACACCTTC. The chain recombines TRBV6-2 or TRBV6-3 with TRBJ1-2, with a tentative D call TRBD1 (6 bases). V was shortened by 6 bases and J by 4 bases, with 12 bases between the two germline ends. Looked up from germline, CDR1 is MNHEY and CDR2 is SVGEGT. This CDR3 has 13 amino acids.